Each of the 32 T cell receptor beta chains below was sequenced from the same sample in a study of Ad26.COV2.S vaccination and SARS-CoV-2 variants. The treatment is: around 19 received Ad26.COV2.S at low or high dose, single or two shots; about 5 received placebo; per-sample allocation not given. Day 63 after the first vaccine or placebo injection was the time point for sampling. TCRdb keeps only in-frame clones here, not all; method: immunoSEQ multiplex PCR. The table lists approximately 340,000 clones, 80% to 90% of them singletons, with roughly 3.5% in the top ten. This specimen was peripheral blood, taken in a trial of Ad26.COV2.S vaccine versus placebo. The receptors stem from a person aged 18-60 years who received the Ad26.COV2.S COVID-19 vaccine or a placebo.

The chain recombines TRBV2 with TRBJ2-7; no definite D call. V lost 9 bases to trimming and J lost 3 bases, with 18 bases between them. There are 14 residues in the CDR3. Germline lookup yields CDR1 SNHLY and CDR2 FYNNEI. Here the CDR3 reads CASRRVMGYYEQYF. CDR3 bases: TGTGCCAGTAGAAGGGTAATGGGCTACTACGAGCAGTACTTC. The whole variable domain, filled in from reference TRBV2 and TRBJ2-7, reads EPEVTQTPSHQVTQMGQEVILRCVPISNHLYFYWYRQILGQKVEFLVSFYNNEISEKSEIFDDQFSVERPDGSNFTLKIRSTKLEDSAMYFCASRRVMGYYEQYFGPGTRLTVT.

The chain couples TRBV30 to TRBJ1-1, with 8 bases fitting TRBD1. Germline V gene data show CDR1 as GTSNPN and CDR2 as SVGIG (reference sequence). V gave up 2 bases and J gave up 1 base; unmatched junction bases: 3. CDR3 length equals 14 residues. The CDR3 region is CAWSIDRGNTEAFF. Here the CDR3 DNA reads TGTGCCTGGAGTATTGACAGGGGGAACACTGAAGCTTTCTTT.

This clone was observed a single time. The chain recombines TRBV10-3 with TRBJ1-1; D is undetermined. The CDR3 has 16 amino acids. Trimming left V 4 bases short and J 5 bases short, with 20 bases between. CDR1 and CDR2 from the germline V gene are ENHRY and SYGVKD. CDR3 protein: CAISGQQNWLATEAFF. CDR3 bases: TGTGCCATCAGTGGGCAGCAGAACTGGCTAGCGACTGAAGCTTTCTTT.

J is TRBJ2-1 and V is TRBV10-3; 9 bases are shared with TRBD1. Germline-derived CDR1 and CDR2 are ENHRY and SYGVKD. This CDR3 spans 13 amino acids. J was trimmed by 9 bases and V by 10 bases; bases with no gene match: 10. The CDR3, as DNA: TGTGCCACCCAGGGGGGACAGGGAGGTGAGCAGTTCTTC. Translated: CATQGGQGGEQFF.

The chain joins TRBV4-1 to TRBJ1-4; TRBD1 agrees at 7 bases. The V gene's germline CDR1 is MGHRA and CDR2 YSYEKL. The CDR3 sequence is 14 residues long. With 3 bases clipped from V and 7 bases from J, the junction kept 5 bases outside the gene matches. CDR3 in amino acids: CASSQEGAFEKLFF. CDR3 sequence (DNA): TGCGCCAGCAGCCAGGAGGGGGCATTTGAAAAACTGTTTTTT.

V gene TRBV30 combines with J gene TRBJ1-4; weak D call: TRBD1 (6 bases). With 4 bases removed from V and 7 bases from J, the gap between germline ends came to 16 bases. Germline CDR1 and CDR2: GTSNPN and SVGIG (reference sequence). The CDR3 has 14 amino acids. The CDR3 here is CAWNPRGAGEKLFF. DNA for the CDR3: TGTGCCTGGAATCCCCGGGGGGCGGGTGAAAAACTGTTTTTT.

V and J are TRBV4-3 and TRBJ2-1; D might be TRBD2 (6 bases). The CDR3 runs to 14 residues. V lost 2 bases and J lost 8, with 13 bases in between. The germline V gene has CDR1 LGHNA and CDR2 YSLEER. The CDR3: CASSQMGEEYEQFF. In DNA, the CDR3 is TGCGCCAGCAGCCAAATGGGGGAGGAGTATGAGCAGTTCTTC.

Here the CDR3 reads CATSDPGTSGYNEQFF. CDR3 DNA sequence: TGTGCCACCAGTGACCCCGGGACTAGCGGCTACAATGAGCAGTTCTTC. The V call is TRBV24-1, the J call TRBJ2-1; 11 nucleotides agree with TRBD2. CDR1 KGHDR and CDR2 SFDVKD come from the germline V gene. There are 16 residues in the CDR3. V dropped 4 bases and J dropped 3; count of bases not matched to a gene: 4.

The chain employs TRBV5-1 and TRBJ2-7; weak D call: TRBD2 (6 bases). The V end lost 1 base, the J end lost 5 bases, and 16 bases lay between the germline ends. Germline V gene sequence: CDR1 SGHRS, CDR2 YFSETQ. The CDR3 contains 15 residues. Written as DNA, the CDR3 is TGCGCCAGCAGCTTGCCGGGAGTAAATCCCCACGAGCAGTACTTC. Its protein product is CASSLPGVNPHEQYF. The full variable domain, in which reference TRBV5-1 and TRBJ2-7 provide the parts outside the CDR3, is KAGVTQTPRYLIKTRGQQVTLSCSPISGHRSVSWYQQTPGQGLQFLFEYFSETQRNKGNFPGRFSGRQFSNSRSEMNVSTLELGDSALYLCASSLPGVNPHEQYFGPGTRLTVT.

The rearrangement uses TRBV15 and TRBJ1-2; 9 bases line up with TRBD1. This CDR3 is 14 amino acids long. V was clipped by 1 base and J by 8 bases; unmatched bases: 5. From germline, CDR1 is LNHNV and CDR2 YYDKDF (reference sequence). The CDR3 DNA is TGTGCCACCAGCAGAGGGGGACAGGGAAGCGGCTACACCTTC. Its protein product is CATSRGGQGSGYTF.

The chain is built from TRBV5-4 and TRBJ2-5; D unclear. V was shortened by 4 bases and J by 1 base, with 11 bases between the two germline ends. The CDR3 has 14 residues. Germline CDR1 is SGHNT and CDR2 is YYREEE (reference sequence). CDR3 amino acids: CASSTYSFQETQYF. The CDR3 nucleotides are TGTGCCAGCAGCACCTACTCGTTCCAAGAGACCCAGTACTTC. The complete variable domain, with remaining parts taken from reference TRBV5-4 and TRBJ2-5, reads ETGVTQSPTHLIKTRGQQVTLRCSSQSGHNTVSWYQQALGQGPQFIFQYYREEENGRGNFPPRFSGLQFPNYSSELNVNALELDDSALYLCASSTYSFQETQYFGPGTRLLVL.

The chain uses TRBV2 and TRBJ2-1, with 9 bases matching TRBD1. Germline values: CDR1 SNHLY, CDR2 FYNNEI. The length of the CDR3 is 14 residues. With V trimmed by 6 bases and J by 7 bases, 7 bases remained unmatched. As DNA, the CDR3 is TGTGCCAGCAGGATTTTAGGGACAGGGAATGAGCAGTTCTTC. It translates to CASRILGTGNEQFF.

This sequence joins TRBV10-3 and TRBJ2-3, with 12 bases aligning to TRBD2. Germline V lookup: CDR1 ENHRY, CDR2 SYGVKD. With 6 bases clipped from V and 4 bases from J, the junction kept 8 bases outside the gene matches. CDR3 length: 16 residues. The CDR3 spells CAIRRTSGKHADTQYF. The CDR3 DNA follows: TGTGCCATCAGGAGGACTAGCGGGAAGCATGCAGATACGCAGTATTTT.

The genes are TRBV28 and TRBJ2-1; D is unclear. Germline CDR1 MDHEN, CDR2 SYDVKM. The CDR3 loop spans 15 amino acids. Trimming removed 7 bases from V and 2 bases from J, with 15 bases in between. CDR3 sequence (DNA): TGTGCCAGCACTTCTTCAGCGCCCCCCTACAATGAGCAGTTCTTC. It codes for CASTSSAPPYNEQFF.

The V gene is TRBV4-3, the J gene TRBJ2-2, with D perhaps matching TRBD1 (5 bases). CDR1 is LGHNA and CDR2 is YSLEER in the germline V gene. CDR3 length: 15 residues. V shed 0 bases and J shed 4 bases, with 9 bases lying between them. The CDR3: CASSQDRVGTGELFF. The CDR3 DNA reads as TGCGCCAGCAGCCAAGACAGGGTTGGCACCGGGGAGCTGTTTTTT.

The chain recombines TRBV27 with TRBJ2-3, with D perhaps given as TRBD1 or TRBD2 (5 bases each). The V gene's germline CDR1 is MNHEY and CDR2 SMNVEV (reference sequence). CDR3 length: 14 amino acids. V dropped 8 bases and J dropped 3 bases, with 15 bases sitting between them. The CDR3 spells CASGGVTATDTQYF. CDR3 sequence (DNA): TGTGCCAGCGGGGGAGTTACTGCTACAGATACGCAGTATTTT.

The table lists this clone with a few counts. The CDR3 reads CASSDDGTGIYGYTF. The CDR3 DNA follows: TGTGCCAGCAGTGACGACGGGACAGGGATCTATGGCTACACCTTC. The V call is TRBV6-1, the J call TRBJ1-2, with TRBD1 identical over 9 bases. There are 15 residues in the CDR3. After removal of 3 bases from V and 4 bases from J, the junction contained 6 bases not matched to a gene. Germline V gene lookup returns CDR1 MNHNS and CDR2 SASEGT.

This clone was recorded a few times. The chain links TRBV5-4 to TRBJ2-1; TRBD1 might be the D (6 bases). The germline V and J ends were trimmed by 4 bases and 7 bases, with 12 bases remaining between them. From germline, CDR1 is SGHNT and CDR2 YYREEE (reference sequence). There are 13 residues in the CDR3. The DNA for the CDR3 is TGTGCCAGCAGCGAGCAGGGGCAGAATGAGCAGTTCTTC. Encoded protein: CASSEQGQNEQFF.

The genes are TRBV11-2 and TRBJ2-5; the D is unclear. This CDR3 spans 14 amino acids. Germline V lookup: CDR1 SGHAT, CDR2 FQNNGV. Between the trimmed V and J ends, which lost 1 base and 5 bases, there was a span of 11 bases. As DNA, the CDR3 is TGTGCCAGCAGCTTAGTGGTTAGCCGGGAGACCCAGTACTTC. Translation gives CASSLVVSRETQYF.

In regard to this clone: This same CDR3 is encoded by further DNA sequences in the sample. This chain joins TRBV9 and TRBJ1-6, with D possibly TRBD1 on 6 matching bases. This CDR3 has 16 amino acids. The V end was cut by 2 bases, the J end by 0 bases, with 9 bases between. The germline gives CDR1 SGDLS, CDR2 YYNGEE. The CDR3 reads CASSVGQSSYNSPLHF. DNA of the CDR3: TGTGCCAGCAGCGTCGGACAGAGCTCCTATAATTCACCCCTCCACTTT.

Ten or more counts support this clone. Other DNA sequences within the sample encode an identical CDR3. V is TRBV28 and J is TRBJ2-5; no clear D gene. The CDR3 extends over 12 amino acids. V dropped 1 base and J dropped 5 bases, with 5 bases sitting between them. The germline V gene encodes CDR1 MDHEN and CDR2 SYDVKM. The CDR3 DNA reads TGTGCCAGCAGTTTATTTCGGGAGACCCAGTACTTC. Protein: CASSLFRETQYF. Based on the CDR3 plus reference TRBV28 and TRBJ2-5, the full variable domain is DVKVTQSSRYLVKRTGEKVFLECVQDMDHENMFWYRQDPGLGLRLIYFSYDVKMKEKGDIPEGYSVSREKKERFSLILESASTNQTSMYLCASSLFRETQYFGPGTRLLVL.

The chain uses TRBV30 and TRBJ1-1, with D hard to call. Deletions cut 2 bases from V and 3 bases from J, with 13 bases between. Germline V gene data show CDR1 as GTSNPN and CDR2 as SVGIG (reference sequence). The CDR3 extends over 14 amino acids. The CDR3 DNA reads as TGTGCCTGGAGTCTCGGCGGTACCTACACTGAAGCTTTCTTT. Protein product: CAWSLGGTYTEAFF.

The CDR3 sequence is CASSLGVVAGSTDTQYF. The CDR3, as DNA: TGCGCCAGCAGCTTGGGTGTTGTAGCGGGCAGCACAGATACGCAGTATTTT. The V call is TRBV5-1, the J call TRBJ2-3, with 7 bases that match TRBD2. V was clipped by 0 bases and J by 0 bases; unmatched bases: 7. Germline V gives CDR1 SGHRS, CDR2 YFSETQ. The CDR3 covers 17 residues.

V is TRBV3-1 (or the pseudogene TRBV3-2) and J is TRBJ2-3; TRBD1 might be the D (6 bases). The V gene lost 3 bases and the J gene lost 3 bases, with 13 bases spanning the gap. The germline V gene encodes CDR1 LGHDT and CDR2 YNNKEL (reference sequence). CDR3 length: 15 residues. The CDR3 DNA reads TGTGCCAGCAGCCAGGTCAGGGGTTGGACAGATACGCAGTATTTT. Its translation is CASSQVRGWTDTQYF.

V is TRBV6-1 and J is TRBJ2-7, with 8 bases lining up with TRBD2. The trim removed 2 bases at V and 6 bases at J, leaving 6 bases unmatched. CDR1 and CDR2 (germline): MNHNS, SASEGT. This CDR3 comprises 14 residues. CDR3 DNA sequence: TGTGCCAGCAGTGAATTTCGGGGGGGCTCCGAGCAGTACTTC. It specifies CASSEFRGGSEQYF.

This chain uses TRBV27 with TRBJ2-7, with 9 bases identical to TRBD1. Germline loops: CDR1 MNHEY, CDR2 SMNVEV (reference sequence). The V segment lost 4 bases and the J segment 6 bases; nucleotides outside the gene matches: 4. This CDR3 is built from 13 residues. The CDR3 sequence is CASSWTGAGEQYF. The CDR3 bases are TGTGCCAGCAGTTGGACAGGGGCGGGCGAGCAGTACTTC.

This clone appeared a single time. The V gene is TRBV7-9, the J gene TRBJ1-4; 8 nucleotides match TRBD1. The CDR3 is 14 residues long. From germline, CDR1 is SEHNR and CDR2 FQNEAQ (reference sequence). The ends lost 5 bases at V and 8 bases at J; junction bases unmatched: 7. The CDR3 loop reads CASSPGQGREKLFF. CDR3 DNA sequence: TGTGCCAGCAGCCCCGGACAGGGTCGAGAAAAACTGTTTTTT.

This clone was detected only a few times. The CDR3 DNA sequence: TGTGCCAGCAGCTTAAGCGGGGGGGCTTCAGATACGCAGTATTTT. This sequence encodes CASSLSGGASDTQYF. This chain joins TRBV7-2 and TRBJ2-3; 10 bases match TRBD2. The germline CDR1 and CDR2 sequences are SGHTA and FQGNSA. This CDR3 comprises 15 residues. The V and J ends lost 2 bases and 4 bases, in that order; junction bases with no gene match: 3. Supplemented by reference TRBV7-2 and TRBJ2-3, the full variable domain reads GAGVSQSPSNKVTEKGKDVELRCDPISGHTALYWYRQSLGQGLEFLIYFQGNSAPDKSGLPSDRFSAERTGGSVSTLTIQRTQQEDSAVYLCASSLSGGASDTQYFGPGTRLTVL.

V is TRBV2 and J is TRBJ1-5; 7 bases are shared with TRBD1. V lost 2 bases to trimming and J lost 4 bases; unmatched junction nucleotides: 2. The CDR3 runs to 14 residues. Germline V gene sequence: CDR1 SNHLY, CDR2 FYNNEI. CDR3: CASSEQGGNQPQHF. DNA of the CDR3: TGTGCCAGCAGTGAACAGGGGGGGAATCAGCCCCAGCATTTT.

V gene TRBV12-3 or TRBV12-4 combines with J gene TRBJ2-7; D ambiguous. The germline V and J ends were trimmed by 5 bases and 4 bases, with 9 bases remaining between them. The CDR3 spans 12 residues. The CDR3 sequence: CASSPPEYEQYF. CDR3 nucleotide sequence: TGTGCCAGCAGTCCCCCGGAGTACGAGCAGTACTTC.

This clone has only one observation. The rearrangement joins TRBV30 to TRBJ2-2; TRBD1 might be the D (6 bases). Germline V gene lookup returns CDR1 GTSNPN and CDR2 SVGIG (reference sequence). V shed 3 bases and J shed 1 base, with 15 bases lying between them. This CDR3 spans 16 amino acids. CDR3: CAWRTRGRRNTGELFF. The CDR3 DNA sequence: TGTGCCTGGAGAACCAGGGGTAGGCGGAACACCGGGGAGCTGTTTTTT. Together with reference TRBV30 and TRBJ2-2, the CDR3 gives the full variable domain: SQTIHQWPATLVQPVGSPLSLECTVEGTSNPNLYWYRQAAGRGLQLLFYSVGIGQISSEVPQNLSASRPQDRQFILSSKKLLLSDSGFYLCAWRTRGRRNTGELFFGEGSRLTVL.

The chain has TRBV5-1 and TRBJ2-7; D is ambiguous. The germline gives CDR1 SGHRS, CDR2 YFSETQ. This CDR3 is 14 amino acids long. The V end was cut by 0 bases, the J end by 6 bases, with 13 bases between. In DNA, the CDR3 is TGCGCCAGCAGCTTGGCCGGACCTCTACGCGAGCAGTACTTC. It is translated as CASSLAGPLREQYF.